This T cell receptor beta chain is drawn from a study of human T cells and chemical hapten exposure (dated by TCRdb to the early 2020s). With respect to the entire study: For sensitization, 2% DPC in acetone was applied to a 2 cm by 2 cm area of upper inner arm skin. Blood was sampled from patients pre-sensitization (week 0) and at 2, 6 and about 24 weeks after DPC sensitization. This study followed changes in the peripheral blood TCR repertoire in vivo during primary and secondary sensitization of alopecia patients to the hapten diphenylcyclopropenone (DPC). The mostly female patient cohort included alopecia areata with under or over 50% scalp involvement, alopecia totalis and alopecia universalis. Patients additionally received weekly therapeutic DPC doses to the scalp throughout the approximately 24-week study period. Libraries were pooled for sequencing, and per-sample TCR yields varied mainly because of small differences in library volumes within the pool. About 28 alopecia patients gave blood for TCR sequencing at one to four time points (pre-sensitization, 2, 6 and 24 weeks). Patch tests used Finn chambers with 0.01% DPC on the upper back, scored after 6 days by International Contact Dermatitis Research Group standards.

In the paper's terms, the time point label means: patch test 2, 6 weeks after DPC sensitization. The label giving this sample's treatment or condition can be read as: therapeutic diphenylcyclopropenone sensitization with weekly scalp DPC. At every patch-test visit, the blood draw took place before the patch test was put on. Patients were eligible if aged 18 to 70, diagnosed with alopecia and judged suitable for DPC therapy, and pregnant patients were excluded. Total RNA was extracted from unfractionated whole blood that had been collected in Tempus Blood RNA tubes. Library preparation was by RACE. The listed sequencing device is NextSeq 500. During library preparation, unique molecular identifiers were attached to individual cDNA molecules so that TCRs could be counted quantitatively and reproducibly. From each blood RNA sample, both TCR alpha and TCR beta chains were sequenced. In the original analysis: A median of around 96,000 TCRs per sample was observed, with a range of roughly 23,224 to 700,000. V, J and CDR3 annotation of the TCR reads was carried out using the Decombinator software suite. Every sample was subsampled to the same number of TCRs (28,000) for the PS versus PT1 abundance plots. TCRs were defined as expanded if absent before sensitization and observed at least eight times at the 2-week time point. The public sequencing data were trimmed at Q25 with fastp and processed into clonotypes with MiXCR by TCRdb, which kept only in-frame beta chains. Under each unique CDR3 protein, matching rows form one entry showing the most common genes and DNA. Clone size and V and J calls follow TCRdb, not the original study. Here the sample has around 82,000 distinct CDR3 sequences; about 6.6% occur a single time. The ten largest make up approximately 1.2% of the sample.

This clonotype was detected many times. The clone's antigen remains unknown. No base quality values were provided; no much bigger clone lies one nucleotide off. General findings and caveats noted by the study authors: Compared with pre-sensitization or healthy control sets, expanded TCRs formed significantly more large CDR3 similarity clusters, which is consistent with antigen-driven responses. A positive correlation was found between the number of PT1 expanded TCRs and patch test score, with significance reached at thresholds 8, 16 and 32 but not 4. No change with DPC sensitization was found in the number of TCRs above 1 in 1000 frequency, and no evidence of global repertoire structure alterations was found. After repeated subsampling, changes were observed in the strength of the expansion versus patch-test correlation and in the threshold at which the correlation became significant. Alopecia, a presumed autoimmune disease, was present in all patients, so the immune response of the patients might differ from that of healthy individuals.

Sequenced material: whole blood, taken in connection with sensitization to the hapten diphenylcyclopropenone (DPC). This clonotype was sampled from a woman in her twenties or thirties with alopecia areata. Some clones in this sample may be carry-over from other donors' samples.

The CDR3 here reads CASSGGGYGYTF. The sequence in DNA is TGTGCCAGCAGTGGGGGGGGTTATGGCTACACCTTC. This sequence uses TRBV12-3 or TRBV12-4 and TRBJ1-2; the best D guess is TRBD1, with 5 bases matching. V is shortened by 5 bases, J by 5 bases, and the region joining them spans 9 bases. From the cysteine through the phenylalanine, the CDR3 covers 12 amino acids. Only the CDR3 portion is preserved as DNA: 36 bases, with reading frame beginning at the first base.